This TCR beta chain was obtained from a study of cytomegalovirus exposure and HLA in healthy donors (dated by TCRdb to about 2017). Broadly, across the study: An earlier analysis of several hundred of the donors reported approximately 270 Gb of sequence data and 120 million or so unique TCR beta sequences from 150 million to 200 million T cells. An early release that covered 500 to 800 HLA-typed donors contained about 300 gigabases of sequencing data and about 93 million unique TCR sequences. The study was designed to test whether signatures of past pathogen exposure could be identified by cataloging public T cell receptors. The later analysis used no new phenotypic data to find candidate immune exposures, relying instead on TCR beta sequences and their occurrence across donors. The number of donors typed differed by locus, with about 629-640 for A, B, C, DRB1 and DQB1, around 520 for DQA1, some 570 for DPA1, and some 440 for DPB1. In addition to the first cohort of hundreds of subjects, a separate validation cohort of 120 different subjects was used. A later genetic analysis took genome-wide SNP genotypes for about 55% of the 666 donors and used that subset as a discovery cohort. All discovery cohort repertoires had been generated using a single sequencing platform. In a later analysis, previously published TCR beta repertoires from about 640 donors were re-analyzed and high-resolution HLA genotyping was added so that TCR occurrence patterns could be studied. The study profiled the T cell repertoires of under 850 subjects by immunosequencing and related them to cytomegalovirus serostatus. Five DR-DQ haplotypes were treated as single units for association and clustering because of strong linkage in the cohort. Both class I and class II loci were covered by HLA typing, at four-digit resolution. In an earlier analysis of about 590 of the donors, high-throughput TCR beta sequencing was used to judge whether each TCR beta V gene segment behaved as functional or pseudogenic. To predict cytomegalovirus infection status, the study combined high-throughput TCR immunosequencing, statistical association of individual TCRs with disease status, and machine learning. Donor age, sex, ethnicity and CMV serostatus were compiled together with the repertoire data. Among the roughly 390 genotyped donors, 81% belonged to the genetic ancestry cluster associated with self-reported Caucasian donors. Across some 400 genotyped donors of the cohort, an average of 235,054 unique TCR beta nucleotide sequences per donor were sequenced, and 15% to 20% of those sequences were non-productive. What the research found in general, with its limitations: Most CMV-associated TCR beta chains appeared to be HLA-restricted in a later analysis, and the HLA associations seemed to be driven largely by CMV exposure. When HLA alleles, especially DR and DQ, strongly co-occurred, attributing TCR associations to individual alleles was difficult. In a later analysis, HLA-associated TCR beta chains showed more clonal expansion and lower generation probabilities than non-associated chains that were equally common. The study listed approximately 150 TCR beta chains as associated with cytomegalovirus. The earlier analysis of approximately 590 of the donors excluded 15 to 20 rarely observed V segments, including chromosome 9 orphons, because counts were too low. In a later analysis, several top co-occurrence clusters were reported to appear linked to parvovirus B19, influenza, CMV and Epstein-Barr virus. Presence/absence analyses assumed roughly uniform sequencing depth across donors, an assumption that may not hold. A later genetic analysis reported fewer N-insertions in productive TCRs among donors in an Asian-associated ancestry cluster than the roughly 650-donor mean. Because some donors lacked HLA typing at each locus, the association tests relied only on the typed subset. In an earlier analysis of several hundred of the donors, most TCR beta V segments were observed in productive rearrangements about 87% or about 30% of the time, broadly matching IMGT annotations. Across donors, most TCR sequences were observed very rarely, whereas some public TCRs were present in many individuals. A cluster of highly shared sequence variants was judged likely to represent a technical artifact of the sequencing pipeline. V-gene and J-gene trimming of TCR beta chains was associated with a missense DCLRE1C variant in a later genetic analysis, and the association was replicated in an independent cohort. Linkage disequilibrium might explain the correlated functional status among segregating V segments, but an unknown experimental factor could not be ruled out. A further reported finding was that TCR beta sequences accurately predicted the HLA-A and HLA-B alleles for most subjects in the first cohort. The 87-base-pair reads could not distinguish some IMGT-functional V segments, including TRBV6-2 and TRBV6-3, so those segments were excluded. The authors suggested that the approach could potentially be generalized to other disease states and immunological phenotypes. Only TCR beta chains were sequenced in this cohort, and the absence of alpha or paired-chain data limited detectable features. In vitro tests confirmed that a few of the cytomegalovirus-associated TCR beta chains recognize cytomegalovirus antigens. In a later analysis, some 18,000 TCR beta sequences were associated with specific HLA alleles at a false discovery rate of 0.05. The classifier was reported to diagnose cytomegalovirus status with high specificity and sensitivity in both the original cohort and the validation cohort. Immune exposure information for the cohort was limited to CMV serostatus. A later analysis found that TCR association rates varied across HLA loci, with DRB1 alleles showing the most associated TCRs and HLA-C alleles the fewest.

The cohort was made up of approximately 700 healthy bone marrow donors. Cohort members were all nominally healthy when sampled, although unrecorded immune exposures were likely present. The donor tested CMV seronegative, placing the donor among the 350 or so seronegative members of the cohort. Every donor gave a peripheral blood sample, and the peripheral blood mononuclear cells from that sample were used for TCR beta sequencing. Genomic DNA was extracted from the blood cell samples with the Qiagen DNeasy Blood Extraction Kit. With regard to this clone: It lacks a known antigen. Qualities for individual bases were not recorded, and no much larger clone is one base off.

The protocol used for the library was the immunoSEQ multiplex PCR assay. For the multiplex PCR, a mixture combining 60 forward primers for TCR Vbeta segments and 13 reverse primers for TCR Jbeta segments was used. The CDR3 region of rearranged TCR beta genes was amplified from genomic DNA by a multiplex PCR assay. On the Illumina HiSeq System, the amplified TCR beta libraries were sequenced as 87-base-pair reads. As for how the authors treated the data: Across the 670 or so repertoires, a later analysis counted approximately 83 million unique TCR beta chains, roughly 11 million of which were shared by at least two donors. Raw reads were error-corrected and collapsed into unique sequences with a nearest-neighbor algorithm that merged closely related sequences to remove PCR and sequencing errors. Alignment of CDR3 sequences to IMGT reference sequences was used to assign V, D and J gene segments. For a sequence to be retained, at least a six-nucleotide match to both a V gene segment and a J gene segment was required. Rearrangements were classified as productive when the CDR3 lacked stop codons and remained in frame with V and J, and all other rearrangements were classified as non-productive. CDR3 was defined by IMGT convention, running from the second conserved V-encoded cysteine to the conserved J-encoded phenylalanine. Sequences without an unambiguous match to a single V gene segment were excluded from the earlier analysis of approximately 600 of the donors. In an earlier analysis of a few hundred of the donors, a V segment was called functional when productive rearrangements were above 56.7%, and segregating when the standard deviation between donors exceeded 5%. A statistical classification framework was built to diagnose cytomegalovirus status from the catalog of TCR beta chain sequences. In a later analysis, TCR nucleotide sequences were compared against IMGT/GENE-DB human TR gene sequences so that V and J genes could be assigned. In a later analysis, CDR3 sequences and most-parsimonious VDJ recombination scenarios were assigned using the TCRdist pipeline. A later analysis defined each TCR beta chain by its CDR3 amino acid sequence plus V-gene family, and excluded reads lacking a unique V-gene family. To address suspected cross-contamination and a sequencing artifact, a later analysis removed 592 highly shared, low-generation-probability nucleotide sequences. In a later analysis, a clonal expansion index for each public chain was calculated from normalized within-repertoire ranks of inferred template counts. In a later analysis, generation probabilities were computed using a VDJ recombination model fitted to out-of-frame rearrangements, and the results were checked against IGoR. Hypergeometric tests were used in a later analysis to score TCR-TCR, TCR-HLA and TCR-CMV co-occurrence, with a repertoire-size bias correction applied to the TCR pairs. To estimate false discovery rates, a later analysis permuted the HLA or CMV assignments 20 times. In a later analysis, co-occurring TCRs were grouped using DBSCAN, and TCRdist sequence similarity was added for clustering within HLA-allele-positive subsets. Co-occurrence clustering excluded repertoires with fewer than 30,000 or more than 120,000 public chains, plus five with anomalous nucleotide sharing. The source is immuneACCESS, and TCRdb retained only in-frame sequences with V and J called. Part of the clones is not carried over; for the studies checked, unresolved V genes explain less than half of this, and the remainder is unexplained. Clone size and the V and J calls come from that table; the DNA yielded D and trimming. The sample table shows some 130,000 clones, and roughly 80% are seen once. Roughly 1.1% of the sample rests with the top ten.

The CDR3 contains 15 residues, cysteine and phenylalanine counted. Only CDR3 DNA remains: 45 bases, in frame from the first base. V drops 5 bases and J drops 0 bases, leaving 11 bases in between. The germline V gene (reference sequence) provides CDR1 SEHNR and CDR2 FQNEAQ. The TCR was taken from a boy between 10 and 17 years old in good health and CMV-seronegative. The V gene is TRBV7-9 and the J gene is TRBJ2-1; tentative D gene TRBD2, with 6 bases matching. The specimen was PBMCs. Here is the DNA: TGTGCCAGCAGCAAGGAGGGGAGCTCCTACAATGAGCAGTTCTTC. This yields the protein CASSKEGSSYNEQFF.